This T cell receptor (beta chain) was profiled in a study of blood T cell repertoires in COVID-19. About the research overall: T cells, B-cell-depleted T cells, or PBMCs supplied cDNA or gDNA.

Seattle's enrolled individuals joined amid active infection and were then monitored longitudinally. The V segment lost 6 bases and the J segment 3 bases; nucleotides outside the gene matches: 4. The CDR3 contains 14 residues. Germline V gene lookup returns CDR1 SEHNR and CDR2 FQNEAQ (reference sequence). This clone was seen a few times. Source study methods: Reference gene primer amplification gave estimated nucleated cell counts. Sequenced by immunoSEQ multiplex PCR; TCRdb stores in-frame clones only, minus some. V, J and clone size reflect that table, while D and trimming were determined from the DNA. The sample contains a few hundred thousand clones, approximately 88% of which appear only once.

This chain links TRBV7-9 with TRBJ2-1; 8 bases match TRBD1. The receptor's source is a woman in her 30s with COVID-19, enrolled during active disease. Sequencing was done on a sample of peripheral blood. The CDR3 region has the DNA TGTGCCAGCAGTGATACAGGGGGCTACAATGAGCAGTTCTTC. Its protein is CASSDTGGYNEQFF.